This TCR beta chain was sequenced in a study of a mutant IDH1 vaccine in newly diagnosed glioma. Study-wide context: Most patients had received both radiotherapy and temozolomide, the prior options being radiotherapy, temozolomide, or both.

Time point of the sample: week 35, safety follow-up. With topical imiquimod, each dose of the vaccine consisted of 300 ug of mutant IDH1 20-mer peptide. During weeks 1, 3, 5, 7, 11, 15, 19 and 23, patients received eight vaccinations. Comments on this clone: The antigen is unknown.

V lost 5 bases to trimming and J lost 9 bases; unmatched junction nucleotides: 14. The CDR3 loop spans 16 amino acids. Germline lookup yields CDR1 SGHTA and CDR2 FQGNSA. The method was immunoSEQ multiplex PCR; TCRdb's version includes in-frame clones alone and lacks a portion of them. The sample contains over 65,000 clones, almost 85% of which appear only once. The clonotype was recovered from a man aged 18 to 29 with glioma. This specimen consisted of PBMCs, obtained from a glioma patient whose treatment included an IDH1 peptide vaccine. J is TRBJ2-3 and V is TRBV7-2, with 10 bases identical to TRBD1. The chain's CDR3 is CASSPTGWDRGLTQYF. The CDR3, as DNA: TGTGCCAGCAGCCCTACCGGGTGGGACAGGGGTTTGACGCAGTATTTT.